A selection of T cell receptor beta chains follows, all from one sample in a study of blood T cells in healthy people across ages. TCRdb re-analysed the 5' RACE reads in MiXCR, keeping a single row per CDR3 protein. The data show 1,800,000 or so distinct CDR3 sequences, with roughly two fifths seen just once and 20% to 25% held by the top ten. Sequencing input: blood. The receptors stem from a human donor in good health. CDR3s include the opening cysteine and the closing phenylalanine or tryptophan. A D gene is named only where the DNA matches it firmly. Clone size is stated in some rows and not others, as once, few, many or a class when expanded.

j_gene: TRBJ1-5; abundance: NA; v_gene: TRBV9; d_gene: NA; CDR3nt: TGTGCCAGCAGCGTAGACCCCATGGATCAGCCCCAGCATTTT; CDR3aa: CASSVDPMDQPQHF
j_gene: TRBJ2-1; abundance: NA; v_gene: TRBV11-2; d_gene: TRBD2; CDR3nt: TGTGCCAGCACCCTAAGCGGGGGAAACTCCTGCAATGAGCAGTTCTTC; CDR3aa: CASTLSGGNSCNEQFF
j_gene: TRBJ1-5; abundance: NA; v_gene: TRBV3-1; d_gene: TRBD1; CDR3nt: TGTGCCAGCAGCCAAGATTTCGGGACAGGGTATCAGCCCCAGCATTTT; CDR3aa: CASSQDFGTGYQPQHF
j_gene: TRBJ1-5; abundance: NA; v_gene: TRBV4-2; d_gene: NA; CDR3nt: TGTGCCAGCAGCCAAGGGGGGCAGGGCAATCAGCCCCAGCATTTT; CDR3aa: CASSQGGQGNQPQHF
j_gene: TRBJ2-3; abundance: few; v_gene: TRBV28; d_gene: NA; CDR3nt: TGTGCCAGCAGTTTACTTACAAGCCTGGAGACAGATACGCAGTATTTT; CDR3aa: CASSLLTSLETDTQYF
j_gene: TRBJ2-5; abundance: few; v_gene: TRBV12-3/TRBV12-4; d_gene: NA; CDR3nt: TGTGCCAGCAGTTTGCCGGGGAGGACCCAGTACTTC; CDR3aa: CASSLPGRTQYF
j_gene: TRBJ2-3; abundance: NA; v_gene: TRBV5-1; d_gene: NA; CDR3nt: TGCGCCAGCCAGAGGGACCCTAGCACAGATACGCAGTATTTT; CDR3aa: CASQRDPSTDTQYF
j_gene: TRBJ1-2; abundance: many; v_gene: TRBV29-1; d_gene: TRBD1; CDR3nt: TGCAGCGTTGAAACAGGGGTCGACTATGGCTACACCTTC; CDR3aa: CSVETGVDYGYTF
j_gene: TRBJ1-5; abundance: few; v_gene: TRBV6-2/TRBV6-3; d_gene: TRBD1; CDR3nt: TGTGCCAGCAGTTACTCGATAGTTCTCGGCAGGGACAGGGACCAACTTAGCAATCAGCCCCAGCATTTT; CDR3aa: CASSYSIVLGRDRDQLSNQPQHF
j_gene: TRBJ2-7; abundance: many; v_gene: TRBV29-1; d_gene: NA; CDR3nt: TGCAGCGTTGTTTTCGGGGAAAGGACCTACGAGCAGTACTTC; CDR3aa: CSVVFGERTYEQYF
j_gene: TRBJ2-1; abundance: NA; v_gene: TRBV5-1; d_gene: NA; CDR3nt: TGCGCCAGCAGCTTGGCCTCAGTCGGCGCTCGGGATGAGCAGTTCTTC; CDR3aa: CASSLASVGARDEQFF
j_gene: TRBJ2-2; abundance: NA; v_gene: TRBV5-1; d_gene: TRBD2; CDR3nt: TGCGCCAGCAGCTCAATTACTAGCGGCGGGGAGCTGTTTTTT; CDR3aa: CASSSITSGGELFF
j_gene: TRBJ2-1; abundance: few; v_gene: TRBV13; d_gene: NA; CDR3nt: TGTGCCAGCAGCTTAGAGGGTACAGGGTTCAATGAGCAGTTCTTC; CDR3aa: CASSLEGTGFNEQFF
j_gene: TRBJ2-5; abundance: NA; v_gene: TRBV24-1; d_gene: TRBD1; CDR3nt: TGTGCCACCAGTGATTTGGGGACAGGGAAAGAGACCCAGTACTTC; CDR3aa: CATSDLGTGKETQYF
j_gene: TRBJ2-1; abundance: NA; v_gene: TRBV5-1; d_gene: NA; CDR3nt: TGCGCCAGCAGCTTGGGTGAGGAGGATGAGCAGTTCTTC; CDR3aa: CASSLGEEDEQFF
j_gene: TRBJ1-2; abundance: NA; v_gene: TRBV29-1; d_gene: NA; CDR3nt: TGCAGCGTTCCACTGCCGCCAGCTAACTATGGCTACACCTTC; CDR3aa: CSVPLPPANYGYTF
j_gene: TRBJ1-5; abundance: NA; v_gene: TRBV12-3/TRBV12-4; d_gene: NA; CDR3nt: TGTGCCGGCAGTTTATCTTCAGGACCGTCAAATCAGCCCCAGCATTTT; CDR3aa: CAGSLSSGPSNQPQHF
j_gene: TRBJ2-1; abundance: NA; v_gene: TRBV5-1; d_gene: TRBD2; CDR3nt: TGCGCCAGCCGAACTGGAACTAGCGGGGGGACTTCCTACAATGAGCAGTTCTTC; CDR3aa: CASRTGTSGGTSYNEQFF
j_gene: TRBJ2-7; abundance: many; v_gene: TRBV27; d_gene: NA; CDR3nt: TGTGCCAGCAGCTGGGGTCCTGGGGGCTCCTACGAGCAGTACTTC; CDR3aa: CASSWGPGGSYEQYF
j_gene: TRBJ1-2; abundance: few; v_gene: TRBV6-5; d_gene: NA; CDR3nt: TGTGCCAGCACTCCGAGACGCAACCTTTATGGCTACACCTTC; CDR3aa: CASTPRRNLYGYTF
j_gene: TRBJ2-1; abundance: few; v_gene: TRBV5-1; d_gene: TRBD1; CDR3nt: TGCGCCAGCAGCTCCGGACAGGGGGCGATCGATGAGCAGTTCTTC; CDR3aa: CASSSGQGAIDEQFF
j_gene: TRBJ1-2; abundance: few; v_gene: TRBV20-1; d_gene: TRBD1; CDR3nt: TGCAGTGCTCCCAAACCAGGGGGCTCTGGCTACACCTTC; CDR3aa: CSAPKPGGSGYTF
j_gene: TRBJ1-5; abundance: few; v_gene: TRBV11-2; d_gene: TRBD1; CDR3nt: TGTGCCAGCAGCTACTCTTTTACAGGGGGAGGACAGCCCCAGCATTTT; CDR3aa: CASSYSFTGGGQPQHF
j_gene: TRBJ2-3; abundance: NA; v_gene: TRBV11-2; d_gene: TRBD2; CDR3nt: TGTGCCAGCAGCCCTCCCGGGACTAGCGTTTGGACGGATACGCAGTATTTT; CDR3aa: CASSPPGTSVWTDTQYF
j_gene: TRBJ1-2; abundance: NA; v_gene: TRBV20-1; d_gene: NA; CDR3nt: TGCAGTGCTAGAGGACCCCTCTCGGGCCCCTATGGCTACACCTTC; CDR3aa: CSARGPLSGPYGYTF
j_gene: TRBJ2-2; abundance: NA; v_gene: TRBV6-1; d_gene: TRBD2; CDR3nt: TGTGCCAACAGATCAACCCCTAGAAGCGGGGGGCGGGTCGGGGAGCTGTTTTTT; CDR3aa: CANRSTPRSGGRVGELFF
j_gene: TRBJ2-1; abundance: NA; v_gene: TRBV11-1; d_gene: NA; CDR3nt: TGTGCCAGCAGTCCTCCCCCGATGGAGATGCAAGAGACCCAGTTCTTC; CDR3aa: CASSPPPMEMQETQFF
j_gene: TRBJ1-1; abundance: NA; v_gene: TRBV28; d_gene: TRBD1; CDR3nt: TGTGCCAGCAGAGCCGGACAGGGGGCTTTTGGGGACACTGAAGCTTTCTTT; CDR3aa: CASRAGQGAFGDTEAFF